This T cell receptor beta chain was recorded in a study of OX40 agonist ivuxolimab in advanced cancers. Study results and caveats: Some nonresponders likewise displayed low normalized T-cell clonal expansion.

The junction had 13 bases not matched to a gene; V was cut back by 4 bases and J by 8 bases. This CDR3 region has 16 residues. Germline V lookup: CDR1 SGHRS, CDR2 YFSETQ. Only in-frame clones appear in the TCRdb table, and some are missing; sequencing was by immunoSEQ multiplex PCR. Of 50,000 to 65,000 clones detected, 75% to 90% appear once; the ten largest clones hold 18%. For this clone: The antigen is not known.

The chain carries TRBV5-1 and TRBJ2-1; 9 positions match TRBD2. The sample was CD4+ or CD8+ T cells sorted from blood, taken in a trial of the OX40 agonist ivuxolimab. The sequence was collected from an adult with an advanced solid tumor such as melanoma, head and neck, liver or kidney cancer. CDR3 coding DNA: TGCGCCAGCAGCGTAAGGACTAGCGAAAAGGGGGATGAGCAGTTCTTC. This gives the protein CASSVRTSEKGDEQFF.